Sequencing of this T cell receptor (beta chain) was carried out in a study of blood T cell repertoires in COVID-19. The CDR3 extends over 14 amino acids. The J segment lost 4 bases and the V segment lost 5 bases, leaving 6 bases of the junction unmatched. CDR1 and CDR2 (germline): SGHTA, FQGNSA. The authors' processing: By means of reference gene primer amplification, nucleated cell counts were estimated. The repertoire was sequenced with immunoSEQ multiplex PCR; TCRdb's copy has only in-frame clones and lacks some. D and trimming were read from the DNA, whereas the V and J calls and clone size are those reported in that table. The table has around 150,000 clones, around four fifths seen once.

This rearrangement joins TRBV7-2 to TRBJ1-1, with 8 bases matching TRBD1. The sample was peripheral blood. The TCR comes from an elderly woman with active or convalescent COVID-19. The CDR3 is CASSPQGGPTEAFF. The DNA of the CDR3 is TGTGCCAGCAGCCCACAGGGGGGGCCCACTGAAGCTTTCTTT.